This entry lists 16 T cell receptor beta chains sequenced from one sample in a study of T cells after yellow fever vaccination. MiXCR, run by TCRdb on the 5' RACE reads, gives a single entry per CDR3 protein. The sample includes some 420,000 distinct CDR3 sequences, around a sixth of them seen just once. The source material was PBMCs, sampled before the yellow fever booster vaccination. The receptor source for this set is a man aged 18 to 30 who received the YFV17D yellow fever vaccine.

This clonotype came up a few times. V gene TRBV4-1 combines with J gene TRBJ1-6; D possibly corresponds to TRBD1 (5 bases). The V end lost 4 bases, the J end lost 12 bases, and 16 bases lay between the germline ends. Germline values: CDR1 MGHRA, CDR2 YSYEKL. The CDR3 runs 14 residues. The CDR3 nucleotides read TGCGCCAGCAGCCTCGCCGGGACCGAGGGACCCCTCCACTTT. It codes for CASSLAGTEGPLHF.

This clonotype was seen a few times. V and J are TRBV30 and TRBJ1-3; D ambiguous. Trimming took 0 bases from V and 0 from J, leaving 3 bases between them. The germline CDR1 and CDR2 sequences are GTSNPN and SVGIG (reference sequence). This CDR3 region has 13 residues. CDR3 nucleotide sequence: TGTGCCTGGAGTGTCGTCTCTGGAAACACCATATATTTT. This encodes CAWSVVSGNTIYF.

The gene calls are TRBV7-9 and TRBJ2-3; a weak D match, TRBD1 (5 bases). Trimming removed 3 bases at V and 2 bases at J, with 9 bases between. The CDR3 is 14 amino acids. The germline CDR1 and CDR2 sequences are SEHNR and FQNEAQ (reference sequence). The CDR3 protein is CASSFETATDTQYF. The CDR3 DNA follows: TGTGCCAGCAGCTTCGAGACAGCCACAGATACGCAGTATTTT.

This clonotype was seen a handful of times. V is TRBV27 and J is TRBJ1-4; no clear D gene. The V end was cut by 5 bases, the J end by 4 bases, with 14 bases between. The CDR3 extends over 15 amino acids. Germline-derived CDR1 and CDR2 are MNHEY and SMNVEV (reference sequence). The CDR3 nucleotides read TGTGCCAGCAGTAACTCCGGGGAACATAATGAAAAACTGTTTTTT. Translation: CASSNSGEHNEKLFF. The whole variable domain, remainder taken from reference TRBV27 and TRBJ1-4, is EAQVTQNPRYLITVTGKKLTVTCSQNMNHEYMSWYRQDPGLGLRQIYYSMNVEVTDKGDVPEGYKVSRKEKRNFPLILESPSPNQTSLYFCASSNSGEHNEKLFFGSGTQLSVL.

V gene TRBV7-2 combines with J gene TRBJ1-3, with no clear D. The CDR3 consists of 15 residues. CDR1 and CDR2 from the germline V gene are SGHTA and FQGNSA. V was clipped by 3 bases and J by 2 bases, with 11 bases between them. The CDR3 DNA follows: TGTGCCAGCAGCTTCTTGCAGGCAGCTGGAAACACCATATATTTT. Amino acid sequence: CASSFLQAAGNTIYF. The entire variable domain, with the rest obtained from reference TRBV7-2 and TRBJ1-3, is as follows: GAGVSQSPSNKVTEKGKDVELRCDPISGHTALYWYRQSLGQGLEFLIYFQGNSAPDKSGLPSDRFSAERTGGSVSTLTIQRTQQEDSAVYLCASSFLQAAGNTIYFGEGSWLTVV.

The chain is built from TRBV12-3 or TRBV12-4 and TRBJ2-7; TRBD1 matches at 7 bases. With 5 bases clipped from V and 2 bases from J, the junction kept 9 bases outside the gene matches. This CDR3 has 15 amino acids. Here the CDR3 DNA reads TGTGCCAGCAGTCCGTCCCGGGACAGCACCTACGAGCAGTACTTC. It codes for CASSPSRDSTYEQYF.

In its sample, this clonotype was seen a few times. The chain couples TRBV12-3 or TRBV12-4 to TRBJ2-6; TRBD2 is a possible D gene (6 bases). This CDR3 is built from 15 residues. V was cut by 3 bases and J by 2 bases, with 8 bases left in between. The CDR3 is CASSLGGTGANVLTF. The CDR3 coding sequence is TGTGCCAGCAGTTTGGGCGGGACTGGGGCCAACGTCCTGACTTTC.

The chain links TRBV6-2 or TRBV6-3 to TRBJ2-6; D remains ambiguous. This CDR3 region has 17 residues. Germline CDR1 and CDR2: MNHEY and SVGEGT. The ends were cut back, 3 bases at V and 0 bases at J, with 12 bases in the middle. The CDR3 DNA is TGTGCCAGCAGTTATGGGCACGCCGACTCTGGGGCCAACGTCCTGACTTTC. Residues: CASSYGHADSGANVLTF.

This clonotype was counted only a few times. This chain links TRBV28 with TRBJ2-5; tentative D call: TRBD2 (6 bases). Trimming took 8 bases from V and 6 from J, leaving 7 bases between them. The CDR3 contains 10 residues. In germline, CDR1 is MDHEN, CDR2 SYDVKM. In nucleotides, the CDR3 is TGTGCCAGCCGGGGGAAGACCCAGTACTTC. It is translated as CASRGKTQYF.

The chain uses TRBV12-3 or TRBV12-4 and TRBJ2-2; 10 bases are a match to TRBD1. This CDR3 is 15 amino acids long. V trimming: 3 bases; J trimming: 8 bases; junction bases outside the gene matches: 6. CDR3 DNA sequence: TGTGCCAGCAGTTTTGGGACAGGGGATACTGGGGAGCTGTTTTTT. This translates into CASSFGTGDTGELFF.

This clonotype showed up many times. V usage is TRBV15 and J usage is TRBJ2-3; D is unresolved. V was trimmed by 0 bases and J by 6 bases, leaving 4 bases between them. This CDR3 contains 12 residues. Germline lookup yields CDR1 LNHNV and CDR2 YYDKDF (reference sequence). The CDR3 reads CATSREGDTQYF. The CDR3 nucleotides are TGTGCCACCAGCAGAGAGGGTGATACGCAGTATTTT.

The J gene is TRBJ2-7, the V gene TRBV6-5; no reliable D call. The CDR3 has 15 amino acids. The germline CDR1 and CDR2 sequences are MNHEY and SVGAGI. V gave up 6 bases and J gave up 2 bases, with 17 bases separating them. The CDR3 sequence: CASSTDARLTYEQYF. CDR3 DNA sequence: TGTGCCAGCAGCACGGACGCCCGCCTGACCTACGAGCAGTACTTC.

The V call is TRBV3-1, the J call TRBJ1-6; 7 bases map to TRBD1. This CDR3 contains 14 residues. V was clipped by 6 bases and J by 7 bases; unmatched bases: 6. Germline loops: CDR1 LGHDT, CDR2 YNNKEL (reference sequence). The CDR3: CASSPGTVNSPLHF. CDR3 nucleotide sequence: TGTGCCAGCAGTCCCGGGACAGTCAATTCACCCCTCCACTTT.

This clonotype has only a few counts. The gene calls are TRBV28 and TRBJ2-7, with no clear D. There are 13 residues in the CDR3. V lost 6 bases and J 7 bases, leaving 16 bases between the germline ends. The V gene's germline CDR1 is MDHEN and CDR2 SYDVKM. The CDR3 protein is CASSPILSREQYV. The DNA for the CDR3 is TGTGCCAGCAGCCCGATACTTTCGAGGGAGCAGTACGTC.

The rearrangement joins TRBV4-1 to TRBJ1-5, with TRBD1 as a possible D gene (5 bases). The CDR3 runs 14 residues. Looked up from germline, CDR1 is MGHRA and CDR2 is YSYEKL. Trimming pared 3 bases from V and 2 bases from J, leaving 8 bases between. The CDR3 protein is CASSHREGNQPQHF. CDR3 DNA: TGCGCCAGCAGCCACAGGGAAGGCAATCAGCCCCAGCATTTT.

Many counts were recorded for this clonotype. The gene calls are TRBV29-1 and TRBJ2-5; tentatively, D is TRBD1 (5 bases). V was trimmed by 8 bases and J by 0 bases, leaving 16 bases between them. The CDR3 covers 14 residues. Germline CDR1 is SQVTM and CDR2 is ANQGSEA. In DNA form, the CDR3 reads TGCAGCACCCAGGGTTTGCCTAACCAAGAGACCCAGTACTTC. Protein sequence: CSTQGLPNQETQYF.